The source of this TCR beta chain is a study of beta chain features in type 1 diabetes. Study-level points and caveats: In the patient group, naive, central memory and Treg TCRB repertoires seemed more alike than in the healthy donor group.

The CDR3 totals 12 residues. V was pared by 5 bases and J by 7 bases, with 10 bases between. Looked up from germline, CDR1 is SGHNT and CDR2 is YYREEE (reference sequence). This clone was counted only a few times. Its antigen is undetermined. Expressed TCRB transcripts got sequenced, as all isolated RNA was reverse transcribed. The repertoire was sequenced with immunoSEQ multiplex PCR; TCRdb's copy has only in-frame clones and lacks some. The table lists about 450,000 clones, roughly 10% of them singletons. The chain combines TRBV5-4 with TRBJ2-1, with D maybe TRBD1 (5 bases). What was sequenced was naive CD4+ T cells from blood. The clonotype originates from a woman aged 18-29 years in good health. The CDR3 bases are TGTGCCAGCAGTACCCAGGGAAATGAGCAGTTCTTC. Translating it yields CASSTQGNEQFF.